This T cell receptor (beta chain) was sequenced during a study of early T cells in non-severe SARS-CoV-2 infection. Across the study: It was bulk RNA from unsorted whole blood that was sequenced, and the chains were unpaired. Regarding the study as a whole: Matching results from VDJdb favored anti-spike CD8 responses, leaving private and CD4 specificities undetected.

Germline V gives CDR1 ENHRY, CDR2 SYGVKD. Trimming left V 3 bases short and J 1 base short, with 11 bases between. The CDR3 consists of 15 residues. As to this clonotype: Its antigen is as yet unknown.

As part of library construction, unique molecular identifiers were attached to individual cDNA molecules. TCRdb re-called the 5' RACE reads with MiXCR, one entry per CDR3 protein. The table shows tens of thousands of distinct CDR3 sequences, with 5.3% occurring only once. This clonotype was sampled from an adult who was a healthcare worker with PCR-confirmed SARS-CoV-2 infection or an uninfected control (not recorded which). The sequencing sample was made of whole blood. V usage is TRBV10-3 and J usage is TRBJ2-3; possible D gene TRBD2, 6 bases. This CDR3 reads CAISDPGTRTDTQYF. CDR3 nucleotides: TGTGCCATCAGTGATCCTGGGACTCGCACAGATACGCAGTATTTT.